This T cell receptor beta chain was identified during a study of T cells in Graves' hyperthyroidism and ophthalmopathy. Study-wide findings and caveats: Blood also carried most thyroid clonotypes expanded above 0.001. Ophthalmopathy stood apart from stable hyperthyroidism in a 13 V-J model.

Many counts were recorded for this clonotype. Its cognate antigen is unknown. The CDR3 has 15 amino acids. The ends were cut back, 5 bases at V and 4 bases at J, with 19 bases in the middle. Germline V gene lookup returns CDR1 SGHRS and CDR2 YFSETQ. Researchers amplified the TCR beta CDR3 regions from RNA transcripts. First-round RT-PCR of the TCR CDR3 relied on the HTBI primer set. TCRdb called the multiplex PCR reads again in MiXCR, with one record for every CDR3 protein. The sample has 500,000 to 650,000 distinct CDR3 sequences, more than 12% seen once; the top ten hold around 13%. Exclusion followed for patients with uncontrolled infection, other autoimmune disease, pregnancy or lactation. This sample holds PBMCs from about 10 ml fresh peripheral blood.

Source material: blood. This TCR derives from a woman aged 45-65 years with Graves' ophthalmopathy. V is TRBV5-1 and J is TRBJ2-7; no reliable D call. CDR3 residues: CASRADASMRYEQYF. CDR3 in DNA: TGCGCCAGCAGAGCAGACGCCTCAATGAGATACGAGCAGTACTTC.